The rows below give T cell receptor beta chains drawn from one sample of a study of blood T cells in healthy people across ages. TCRdb reprocessed the 5' RACE reads with MiXCR, giving one entry per CDR3 protein. In the table there are 710,000 or so distinct CDR3 sequences, 22% of which are singletons. The sample was blood. The origin of the receptors is a man between 65 and 80 years old in good health. CDR3s leave out the opening cysteine and the closing phenylalanine or tryptophan. The order of the fields is V gene, J gene, clone size, CDR3 protein. Size is omitted from some rows. Given values are once, few, many or a class for expanded clones.

TRBV24-1	TRBJ2-5	many	ATSDTRGGFGETQY
TRBV20-1	-	few	SASSFNEQF
TRBV9	TRBJ2-3	-	ASSVPGRDTQY
TRBV20-1	TRBJ2-3	few	SATLAGRTSGSTDTQY
TRBV29-1	TRBJ2-1	-	SVLGPPPHLVQF
TRBV7-2	TRBJ1-2	-	ASSSTYGANYGYT
TRBV6-6	TRBJ2-4	-	ASGDRGQGAKNIQY
TRBV28	TRBJ2-4	-	ASSPFPLAGGPDIQY
TRBV9	TRBJ2-3	-	ASSVGLAEQETQY
TRBV24-1	TRBJ2-4	-	ATSDLTRGNIQY
TRBV7-2	TRBJ2-7	few	ASSFDPGSGEQY
TRBV15	TRBJ1-3	few	ATSSRDSSGNTIY
TRBV5-1	TRBJ1-1	-	ASSFVGQGTEAF
TRBV5-1	-	-	ASSLGWASGGRYEQF
TRBV5-1	TRBJ2-5	-	ASSGLAGNQETQY
TRBV20-1	TRBJ1-4	few	SASLGTGVEKLF
TRBV24-1	TRBJ2-2	-	ATSDAKNTGELF
TRBV11-3	TRBJ2-1	-	ATRQNGNNGQF
TRBV7-2	TRBJ1-5	few	ASSQRAGGYQPQH
TRBV18	-	few	ASSPSAGPYEQY
TRBV20-1	-	-	SARPGQVNEQY
TRBV29-1	TRBJ2-7	-	SVRYGGDEQY
TRBV12-3/TRBV12-4	TRBJ2-3	many	ASSPGRGRTDTQY
TRBV20-1	TRBJ2-3	-	SAVTPSSTDTQY
TRBV5-1	TRBJ1-4	-	ASSRDRAANEKLF
TRBV29-1	TRBJ2-2	few	SVARTGTGELF
TRBV7-9	TRBJ1-2	few	ASSHTGNGYT
TRBV20-1	TRBJ2-3	few	SARSASGVGDTQY
TRBV7-9	TRBJ2-3	-	ASSGDFYTDTQY
TRBV6-1	TRBJ1-2	-	ASSEQSGAGGYT
TRBV2	TRBJ2-5	-	ASSEGGLAGTQETQY
TRBV27	TRBJ1-5	-	ASSVTGRDYPQH
TRBV28	TRBJ1-1	-	ASSRDWDYISVAF
TRBV3-1	TRBJ1-1	-	ASSRPIGTGSRAF
TRBV10-3	TRBJ1-1	-	AISESLNTEAF
TRBV5-5	TRBJ1-1	few	ASSPQLWTEAF
TRBV5-1	TRBJ2-1	few	ASSLPTSASNNEQF
TRBV6-2/TRBV6-3	TRBJ2-1	few	ASSYSGTGPWDEQF
TRBV29-1	-	-	SVLRTGSGGETQY
TRBV20-1	TRBJ2-3	-	SANPSGRTDTQY
TRBV9	TRBJ2-1	-	ASSPSGHSSYNEQF
TRBV5-4	-	few	ASSLGGGTQFNEQF
TRBV6-2/TRBV6-3	TRBJ2-3	few	ASTWIMIDTQY
TRBV6-1	TRBJ2-7	-	ASSQFLNRGTRYEQY
TRBV9	TRBJ2-3	-	ASSPGLAGVSTDTQY
TRBV11-2	TRBJ1-6	-	ASSLGAANSPLH